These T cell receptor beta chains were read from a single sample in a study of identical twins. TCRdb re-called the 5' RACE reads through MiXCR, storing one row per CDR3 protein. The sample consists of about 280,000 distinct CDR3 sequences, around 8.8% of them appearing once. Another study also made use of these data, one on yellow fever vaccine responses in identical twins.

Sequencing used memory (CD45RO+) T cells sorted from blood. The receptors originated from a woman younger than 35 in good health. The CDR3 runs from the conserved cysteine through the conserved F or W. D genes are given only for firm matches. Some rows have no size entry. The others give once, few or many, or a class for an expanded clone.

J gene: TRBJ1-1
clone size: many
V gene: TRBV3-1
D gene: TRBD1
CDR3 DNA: TGTGCCAGCAGCCAAGGGGACAGACAGAAGGCTTTCTTT
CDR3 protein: CASSQGDRQKAFF

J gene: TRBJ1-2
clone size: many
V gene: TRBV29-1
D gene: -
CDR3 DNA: TGCAGCGCCAGGAAACAGGGTCCAGAACGGAATGGCTACACCTTC
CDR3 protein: CSARKQGPERNGYTF

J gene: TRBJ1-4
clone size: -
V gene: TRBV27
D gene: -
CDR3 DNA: TGTGCCAGCAGTTTATCGGTGAGGGCCACACGACAAGGAAAACTGTTTTTT
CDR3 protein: CASSLSVRATRQGKLFF

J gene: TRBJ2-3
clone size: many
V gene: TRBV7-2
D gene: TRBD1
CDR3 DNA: TGTGCCAGCAGCGCAACCGGGACAGGGCCAGATACGCAGTATTTT
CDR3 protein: CASSATGTGPDTQYF

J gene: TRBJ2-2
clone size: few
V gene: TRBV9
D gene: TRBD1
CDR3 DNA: TGTGCCAGCAGCACCCGGGACAGGGGGCTAGGGACCGGGGAGCTGTTTTTT
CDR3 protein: CASSTRDRGLGTGELFF

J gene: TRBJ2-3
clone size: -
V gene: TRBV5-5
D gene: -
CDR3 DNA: TGTGCCAGCAGCTTGGAAGTAGCGGTCACAGATACGCAGTATTTT
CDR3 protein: CASSLEVAVTDTQYF

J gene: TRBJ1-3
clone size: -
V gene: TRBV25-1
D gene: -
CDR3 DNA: TGTGCCAGCAGTGAACAAGGGACCACCATATATTTT
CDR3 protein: CASSEQGTTIYF

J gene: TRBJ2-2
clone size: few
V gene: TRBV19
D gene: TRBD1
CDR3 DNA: TGTGCCAGTAGTATCAGGGGGACAGCGAACACCGGGGAGCTGTTTTTT
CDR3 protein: CASSIRGTANTGELFF

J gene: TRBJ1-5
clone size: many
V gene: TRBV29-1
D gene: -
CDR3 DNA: TGCAGCGTTGGACAGCATAGCAATCAGCCCCAGCATTTT
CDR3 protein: CSVGQHSNQPQHF

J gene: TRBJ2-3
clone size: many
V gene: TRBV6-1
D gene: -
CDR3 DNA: TGTGCCAGCAGGTCCGCAGGTCTTGATACGCAGTATTTT
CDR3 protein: CASRSAGLDTQYF

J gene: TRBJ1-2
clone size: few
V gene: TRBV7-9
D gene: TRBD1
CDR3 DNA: TGTGCCAGCAGCTTAGAGAGGACAGGGGGCGACGGCTACACCTTC
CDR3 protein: CASSLERTGGDGYTF

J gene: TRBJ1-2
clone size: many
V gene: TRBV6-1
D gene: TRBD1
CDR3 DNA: TGTGCCAGCAGTGAAGACAGGGGAGGCGGCTACACCTTC
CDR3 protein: CASSEDRGGGYTF

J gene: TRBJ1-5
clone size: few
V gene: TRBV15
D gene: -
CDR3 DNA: TGTGCCACCAGCAGAGTCGCGTCCGGGCCCATGGGCAATCAGCCCCAGCATTTT
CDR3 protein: CATSRVASGPMGNQPQHF

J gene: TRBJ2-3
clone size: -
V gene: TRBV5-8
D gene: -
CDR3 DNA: TGTGCCAGCAGCGAAGGAGGGTCCACAATTACGCAGTATTTT
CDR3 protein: CASSEGGSTITQYF

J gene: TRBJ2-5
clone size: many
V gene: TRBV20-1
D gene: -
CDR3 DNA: TGCAGTGCTAGCATGGGAGGGGGAGAGACCCAGTACTTC
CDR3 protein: CSASMGGGETQYF

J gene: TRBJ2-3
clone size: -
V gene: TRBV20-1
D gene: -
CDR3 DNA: TGCAGTGCTAGAGATGCCCGGGGTGCAGATACGCAGTATTTT
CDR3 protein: CSARDARGADTQYF

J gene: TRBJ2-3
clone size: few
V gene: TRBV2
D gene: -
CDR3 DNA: TGTGCCAGAGAACCCACGAAAGGTTCAGATACGCAGTATTTT
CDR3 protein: CAREPTKGSDTQYF

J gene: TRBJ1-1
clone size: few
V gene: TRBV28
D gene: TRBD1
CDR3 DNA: TGTGCCAGCAGTCCCTGGACAGGGGCGGTTGAAGCTTTCTTT
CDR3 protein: CASSPWTGAVEAFF

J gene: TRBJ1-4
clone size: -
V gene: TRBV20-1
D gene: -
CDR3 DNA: TGCAGTGCTAGTTACTCTGCAACTAATGAAAAACTGTTTTTT
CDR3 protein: CSASYSATNEKLFF

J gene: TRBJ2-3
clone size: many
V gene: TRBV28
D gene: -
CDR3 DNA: TGTGCCAGCAGTTTTACTAGAGGGGGGGATGCGCAGTATTTT
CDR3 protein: CASSFTRGGDAQYF

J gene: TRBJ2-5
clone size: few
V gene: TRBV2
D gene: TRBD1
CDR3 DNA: TGTGCCAGCAGTCGGGACAGGGTGATTGAGACCCAGTACTTC
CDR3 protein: CASSRDRVIETQYF

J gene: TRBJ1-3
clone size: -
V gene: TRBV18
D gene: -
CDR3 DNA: TGTGCCAGCTCACCACCGGCTCTTGCGGTTTCTGGAAACACCATATATTTT
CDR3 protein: CASSPPALAVSGNTIYF

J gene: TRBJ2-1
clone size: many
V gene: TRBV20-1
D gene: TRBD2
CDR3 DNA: TGCAGTGCCGTTCCCTCTAGCGGGAGGGGCAATGAGCAGTTCTTC
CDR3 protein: CSAVPSSGRGNEQFF

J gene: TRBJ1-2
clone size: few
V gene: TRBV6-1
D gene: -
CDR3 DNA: TGTGCCAGCGACAGACGCGACTATGGCTACACCTTC
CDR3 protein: CASDRRDYGYTF

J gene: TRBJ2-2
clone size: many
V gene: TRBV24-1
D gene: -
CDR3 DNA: TGTGCCACCAGTGAATGGGGTTCCGGGGAGCTGTTTTTT
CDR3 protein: CATSEWGSGELFF

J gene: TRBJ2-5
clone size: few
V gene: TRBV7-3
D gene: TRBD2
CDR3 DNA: TGTGCCAGCAGCTTAATGGCTAGCGGGGGCCAAGAGACCCAGTACTTC
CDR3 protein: CASSLMASGGQETQYF

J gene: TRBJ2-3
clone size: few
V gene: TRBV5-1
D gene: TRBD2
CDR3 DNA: TGCGCCAGCAGCACCGGACTAGCGGGGGGGCCGGGGACAGATACGCAGTATTTT
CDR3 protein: CASSTGLAGGPGTDTQYF

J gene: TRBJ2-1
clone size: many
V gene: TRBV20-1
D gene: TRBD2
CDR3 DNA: TGCAGTGCCGCCCCCTCGGGACTAGCGGGAGGGCCGGGTTACAATGAGCAGTTCTTC
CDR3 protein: CSAAPSGLAGGPGYNEQFF

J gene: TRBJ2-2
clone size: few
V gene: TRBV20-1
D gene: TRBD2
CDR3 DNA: TGCAGTGCTAGAGTCCGGAGACTAGCGGGATCAACCGGGGAGCTGTTTTTT
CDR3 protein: CSARVRRLAGSTGELFF

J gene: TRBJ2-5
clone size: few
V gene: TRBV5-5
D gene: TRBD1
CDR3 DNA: TGTGCCAGCAGCCAGGGGACAGGGGACCTGTACCAAGAGACCCAGTACTTC
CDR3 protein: CASSQGTGDLYQETQYF

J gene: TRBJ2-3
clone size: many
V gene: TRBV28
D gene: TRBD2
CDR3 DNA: TGTGCCAGCAGTTTTCTAGCGGGGACAGATACGCAGTATTTT
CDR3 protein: CASSFLAGTDTQYF

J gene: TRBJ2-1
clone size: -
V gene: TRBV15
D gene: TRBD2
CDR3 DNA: TGTGCCACCAGCAGAGATACGACCGTAGCGGGAGTAGGTGAGCAGTTCTTC
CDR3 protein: CATSRDTTVAGVGEQFF

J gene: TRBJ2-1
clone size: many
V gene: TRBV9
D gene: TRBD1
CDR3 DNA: TGTGCCAGCAGCAGAGGACAGGGGCGGTACAATGAGCAGTTCTTC
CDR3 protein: CASSRGQGRYNEQFF

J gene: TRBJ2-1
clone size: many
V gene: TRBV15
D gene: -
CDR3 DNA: TGTGCCACCAGTCTCGAGGTGGGTATGGTCAATGAGCAGTTCTTC
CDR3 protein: CATSLEVGMVNEQFF

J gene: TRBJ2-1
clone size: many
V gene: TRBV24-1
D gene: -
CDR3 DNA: TGTGCCACCTTCGTGGCTAGCCGAGACAATGAGCAGTTCTTC
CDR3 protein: CATFVASRDNEQFF

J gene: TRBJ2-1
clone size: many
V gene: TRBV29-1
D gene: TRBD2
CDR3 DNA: TGCAGCGTTGAACGGACTAGCGTTTATGAGCAGTTCTTC
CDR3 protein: CSVERTSVYEQFF

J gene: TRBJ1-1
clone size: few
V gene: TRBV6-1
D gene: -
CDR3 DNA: TGTGCCACCATGAGACAGTTGAACACTGAAGCTTTCTTT
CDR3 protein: CATMRQLNTEAFF

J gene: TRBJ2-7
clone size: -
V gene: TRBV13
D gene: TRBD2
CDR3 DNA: TGTGCCACCGGGAGGGGGGCTAGCGGCACCTACGAGCAGTACTTC
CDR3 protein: CATGRGASGTYEQYF

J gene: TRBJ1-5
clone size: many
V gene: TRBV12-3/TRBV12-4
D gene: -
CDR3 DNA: TGTGCCAGCAGCGTGGGGGTAGACAATCAGCCCCAGCATTTT
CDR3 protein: CASSVGVDNQPQHF

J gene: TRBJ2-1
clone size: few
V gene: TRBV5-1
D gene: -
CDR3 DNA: TGCGCCAGCAGCTTCGACAGGATCAACTACAATGAGCAGTTCTTC
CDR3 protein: CASSFDRINYNEQFF

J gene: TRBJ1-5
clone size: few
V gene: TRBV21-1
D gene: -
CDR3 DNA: TGTGCCAGCAGCAAAAGGGGGACAGGTCCCCGAGGGCAGATTCAGCCCCAGCATTTT
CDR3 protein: CASSKRGTGPRGQIQPQHF

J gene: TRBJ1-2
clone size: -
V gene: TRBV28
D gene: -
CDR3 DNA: TGTGCCAGCAGTCTAGGAGGCATCTATGGCTACACCTTC
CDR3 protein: CASSLGGIYGYTF

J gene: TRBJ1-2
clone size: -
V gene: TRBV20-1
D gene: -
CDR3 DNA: TGCAGTGCTAGATCTCTCATAAACAGTCCCAACTATGGCTACACCTTC
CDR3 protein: CSARSLINSPNYGYTF

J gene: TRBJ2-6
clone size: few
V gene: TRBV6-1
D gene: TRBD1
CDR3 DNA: TGTGCCAGCAGCGGACAGGGTTTCGTCGGGGTTGGGGCCAACGTCCTGACTTTC
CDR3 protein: CASSGQGFVGVGANVLTF

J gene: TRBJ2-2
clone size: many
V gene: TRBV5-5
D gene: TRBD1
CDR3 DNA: TGTGCCAGCAGCAACTCCGGGACAGGGGTAGGGGAGCTGTTTTTT
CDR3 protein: CASSNSGTGVGELFF

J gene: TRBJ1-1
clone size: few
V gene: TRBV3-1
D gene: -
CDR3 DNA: TGTGCCAGCAGCCAAGGTATAGGGAGCGCGGGGAGAGGGAGTCCCGAAGCTTTCTTT
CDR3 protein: CASSQGIGSAGRGSPEAFF

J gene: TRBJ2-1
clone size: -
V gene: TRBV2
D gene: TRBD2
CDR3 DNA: TGTGCCAGCAGTGAGGGACTAGTGGATGAGCAGTTCTTC
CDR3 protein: CASSEGLVDEQFF

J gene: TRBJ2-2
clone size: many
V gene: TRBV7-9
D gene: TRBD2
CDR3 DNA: TGTGCCAGCACCCAGACGTCTAGCGGGAGGACCGGGGAGCTGTTTTTT
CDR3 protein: CASTQTSSGRTGELFF

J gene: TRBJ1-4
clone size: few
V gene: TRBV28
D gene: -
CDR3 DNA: TGTGCCAGCAGCTCGGGTCTGCGGGAAAAACTGTTTTTT
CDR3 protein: CASSSGLREKLFF

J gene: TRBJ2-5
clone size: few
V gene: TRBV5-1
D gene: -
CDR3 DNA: TGCGCCAGCAGCTTGGTCGTAGGGGGTCAAGAGACCCAGTACTTC
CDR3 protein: CASSLVVGGQETQYF

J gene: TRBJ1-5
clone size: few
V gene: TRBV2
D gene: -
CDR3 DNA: TGTGCCAGCAGGGACACAGGTAACAATCAGCCCCAGCATTTT
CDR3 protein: CASRDTGNNQPQHF

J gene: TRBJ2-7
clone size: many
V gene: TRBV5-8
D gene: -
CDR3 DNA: TGTGCCAGCAGCTTGGTCGGGACCAGCAACTACGAGCAGTACTTC
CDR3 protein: CASSLVGTSNYEQYF

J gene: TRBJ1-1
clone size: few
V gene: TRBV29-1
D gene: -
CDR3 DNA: TGCAGCGTTGGGCACTGGAACACTGAAGCTTTCTTT
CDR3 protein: CSVGHWNTEAFF

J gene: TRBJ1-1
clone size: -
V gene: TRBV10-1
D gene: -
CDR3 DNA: TGCGCCAGCAGTGCCCAACGGAACACTGAAGCTTTCTTT
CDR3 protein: CASSAQRNTEAFF

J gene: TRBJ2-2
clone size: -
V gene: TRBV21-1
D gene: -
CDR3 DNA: TGTGCCAGCATTTCCGGGACAGCGAACACCGGGGAGCTGTTTTTT
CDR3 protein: CASISGTANTGELFF

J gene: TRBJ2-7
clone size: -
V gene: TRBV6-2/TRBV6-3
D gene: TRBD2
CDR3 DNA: TGTGCCAGCAGGACTAGCGCGTACGAGCAGTACTTC
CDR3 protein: CASRTSAYEQYF

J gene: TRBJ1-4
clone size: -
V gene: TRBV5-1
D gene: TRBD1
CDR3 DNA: TGCGCCAGCACCAGACAGGGCTATTCTAATGAAAAACTGTTTTTT
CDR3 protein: CASTRQGYSNEKLFF

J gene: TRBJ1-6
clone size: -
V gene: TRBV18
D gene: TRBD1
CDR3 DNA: TGTGCCAGCTCACCGGGACAGGGTGGTTCACCCCTCCACTTT
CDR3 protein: CASSPGQGGSPLHF

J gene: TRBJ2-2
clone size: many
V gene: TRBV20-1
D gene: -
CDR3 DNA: TGCAGTGCTAGATCTCTAGCGAACACCGGGGAGCTGTTTTTT
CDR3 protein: CSARSLANTGELFF

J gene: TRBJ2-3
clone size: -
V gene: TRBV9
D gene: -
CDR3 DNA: TGTGCCAGCAGCGTAGGGGCTAGCGTCACAGATACGCAGTATTTT
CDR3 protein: CASSVGASVTDTQYF